The sequence of this T cell receptor (beta chain) was determined in a study of CXCR3-negative and CXCR3-positive naive CD8 T cells. A remark on this clonotype: The antigen remains unidentified.

The CDR3 totals 11 residues. The germline V gene encodes CDR1 MDHEN and CDR2 SYDVKM. Whole-study findings and limits: Similarly elevated diversity marked both naive subsets, with memory CD8+ cells showing far lower diversity. Higher TRB CDR3 hydrophobicity marked CXCR3-positive naive cells relative to CXCR3-negative naive cells.

Each TRB cDNA library was prepared by 5' RACE (with UMI labels). Following a re-call of the 5' RACE reads, TCRdb has one entry per CDR3 protein and lacks DNA. The sample data list 130,000 to 150,000 distinct CDR3 sequences. Sequenced material: naive CXCR3+ CD8+ T cells from blood. Subset here: CD45RO-CCR7+CD27+CD95- naive CD8+ T cells expressing CXCR3 (TNR3+). The clonotype comes from a human donor in good health. Some clones in this sample may be carry-over from other donors' samples. The V gene is TRBV28, the J gene TRBJ2-4; TCRdb's D call of TRBD1 is untestable without DNA. The CDR3 region is CASSETANVFF.